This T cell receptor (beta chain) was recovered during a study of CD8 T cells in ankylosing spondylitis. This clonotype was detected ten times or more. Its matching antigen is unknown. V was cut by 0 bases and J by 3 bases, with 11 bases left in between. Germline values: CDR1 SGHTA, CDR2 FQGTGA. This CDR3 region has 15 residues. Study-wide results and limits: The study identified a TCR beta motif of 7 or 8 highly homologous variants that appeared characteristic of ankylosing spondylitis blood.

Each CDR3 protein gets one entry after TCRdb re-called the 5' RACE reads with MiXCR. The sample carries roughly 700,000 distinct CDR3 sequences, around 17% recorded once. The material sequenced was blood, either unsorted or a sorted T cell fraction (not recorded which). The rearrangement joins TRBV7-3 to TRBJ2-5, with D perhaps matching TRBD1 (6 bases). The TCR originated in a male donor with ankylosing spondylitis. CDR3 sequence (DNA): TGTGCCAGCAGCTTAACGTTGGGGGCAGAAGAGACCCAGTACTTC. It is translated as CASSLTLGAEETQYF.